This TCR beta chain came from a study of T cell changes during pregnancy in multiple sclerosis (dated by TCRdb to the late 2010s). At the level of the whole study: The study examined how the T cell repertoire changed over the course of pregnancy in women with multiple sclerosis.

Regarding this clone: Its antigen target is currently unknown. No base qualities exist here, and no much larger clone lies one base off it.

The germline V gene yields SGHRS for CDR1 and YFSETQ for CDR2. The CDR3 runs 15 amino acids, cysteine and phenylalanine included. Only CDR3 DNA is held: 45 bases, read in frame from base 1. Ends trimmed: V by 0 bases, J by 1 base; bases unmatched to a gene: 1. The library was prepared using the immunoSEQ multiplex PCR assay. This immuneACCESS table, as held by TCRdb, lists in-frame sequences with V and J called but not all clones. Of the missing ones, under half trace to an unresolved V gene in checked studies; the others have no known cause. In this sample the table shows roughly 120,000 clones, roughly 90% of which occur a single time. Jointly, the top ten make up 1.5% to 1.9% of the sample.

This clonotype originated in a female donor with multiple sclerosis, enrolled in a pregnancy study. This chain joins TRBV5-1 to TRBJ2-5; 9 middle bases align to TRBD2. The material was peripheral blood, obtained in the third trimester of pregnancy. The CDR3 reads CASSLGLAAQETQYF. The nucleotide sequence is TGCGCCAGCAGCTTGGGACTAGCGGCCCAAGAGACCCAGTACTTC.